Below, 8 T cell receptor beta chains from the same sample are listed, as sequenced in a study of blood T cell repertoires in COVID-19. Clones were sequenced by immunoSEQ multiplex PCR, and TCRdb holds only the in-frame ones, with some missing. The sample gives a few hundred thousand clones, over 75% of which show up once; 0.8% to 1% is in the top ten. Sequenced material: PBMCs or T cells enriched from blood (not recorded which). The origin of the receptors is a woman under 40 who had recovered from COVID-19.

The chain employs TRBV6-1 and TRBJ1-3, with D possibly being TRBD1 (6 bases). V dropped 6 bases and J dropped 1 base, with 7 bases sitting between them. The CDR3 covers 13 residues. CDR1 and CDR2 (germline): MNHNS, SASEGT. CDR3 sequence (DNA): TGTGCCAGCAGACAGGGATCTGGAAACACCATATATTTT. As protein: CASRQGSGNTIYF.

The rearrangement uses TRBV11-2 and TRBJ2-7, with 8 positions matching TRBD2. CDR1 is SGHAT and CDR2 is FQNNGV in the germline V gene. The CDR3 loop spans 15 amino acids. V gave up 6 bases and J gave up 0 bases; unmatched junction bases: 7. The CDR3 region has the DNA TGTGCCAGCAGTCTAGCGGGTCCCACCTCCTACGAGCAGTACTTC. Its protein product is CASSLAGPTSYEQYF.

The chain joins TRBV7-9 to TRBJ1-5; TRBD1 might be the D (5 bases). V gave up 1 base and J gave up 7 bases, with 14 bases separating them. The CDR3 extends over 15 amino acids. In germline, CDR1 is SEHNR, CDR2 FQNEAQ (reference sequence). The CDR3 bases are TGTGCCAGCAGCTTAGACGCAGGGAGGGGACAGCCCCAGCATTTT. Translated, it gives CASSLDAGRGQPQHF.

The genes are TRBV19 and TRBJ2-7, with 7 bases fitting TRBD1. Germline CDR1 LNHDA, CDR2 SQIVND (reference sequence). The CDR3 is 14 residues long. After removal of 7 bases from V and 3 bases from J, the junction contained 9 bases not matched to a gene. The CDR3 DNA sequence: TGTGCCAGTAACCCGGGACAGAATATCTACGAGCAGTACTTC. As protein: CASNPGQNIYEQYF.

The V call is TRBV18, the J call TRBJ2-1; 7 bases match TRBD2. After removal of 3 bases from V and 6 bases from J, the junction contained 20 bases not matched to a gene. The CDR3 is 19 amino acids. Germline V gene lookup returns CDR1 KGHSH and CDR2 LQKENI. CDR3 sequence (DNA): TGTGCCAGCTCACCTGCAAGAATACTAGCGTCCCCATTAGGCAATGAGCAGTTCTTC. It codes for CASSPARILASPLGNEQFF.

This clone was seen a single time. CDR3 protein: CASSMIAGGPTTGELFF. Written as DNA, the CDR3 is TGTGCCAGTAGTATGATAGCGGGAGGGCCGACCACCGGGGAGCTGTTTTTT. V is TRBV19 and J is TRBJ2-2; 11 bases line up with TRBD2. The germline CDR1 and CDR2 sequences are LNHDA and SQIVND (reference sequence). The CDR3 length is 17 residues. The junction had 7 bases not matched to a gene; V was cut back by 3 bases and J by 4 bases.

In nucleotides, the CDR3 is TGTGCCAGCAGTTTTGGGGACAGGGTAGGTGAGCAGTTCTTC. Its protein is CASSFGDRVGEQFF. The V gene is TRBV28, the J gene TRBJ2-1, with 9 nucleotides matching TRBD1. The J segment lost 9 bases and the V segment lost 3 bases, leaving 6 bases of the junction unmatched. Looked up from germline, CDR1 is MDHEN and CDR2 is SYDVKM. This CDR3 comprises 14 residues.

The rearrangement uses TRBV9 and TRBJ1-1; weak D call: TRBD1 (6 bases). The CDR3 consists of 14 residues. Germline values: CDR1 SGDLS, CDR2 YYNGEE. V was clipped by 1 base and J by 4 bases, with 11 bases between them. CDR3 nucleotide sequence: TGTGCCAGCAGCGTAAAAGGGGGGGGCACTGAAGCTTTCTTT. Translated, it gives CASSVKGGGTEAFF.